This T cell receptor (beta chain) came from a study of OX40 agonist ivuxolimab in advanced cancers. Measured with immunoSEQ multiplex PCR; TCRdb has only the in-frame clones, and not every one. The table records about 45,000 clones, approximately 91% of them present only once. This CDR3 has 15 amino acids. The V and J ends lost 5 bases and 0 bases, in that order; junction bases with no gene match: 1. Per germline, CDR1 PRHDT and CDR2 FYEKMQ (reference sequence). The clonotype originates from an adult with an advanced solid tumor such as melanoma, head and neck, liver or kidney cancer. The specimen was CD4+ or CD8+ T cells sorted from blood, collected in a trial of the OX40 agonist ivuxolimab. The chain has TRBV13 and TRBJ2-3, with 11 bases identical to TRBD2. The CDR3 DNA reads as TGTGCCAGCAGCAGACTAGCGGGGAGCACAGATACGCAGTATTTT. It is translated as CASSRLAGSTDTQYF.